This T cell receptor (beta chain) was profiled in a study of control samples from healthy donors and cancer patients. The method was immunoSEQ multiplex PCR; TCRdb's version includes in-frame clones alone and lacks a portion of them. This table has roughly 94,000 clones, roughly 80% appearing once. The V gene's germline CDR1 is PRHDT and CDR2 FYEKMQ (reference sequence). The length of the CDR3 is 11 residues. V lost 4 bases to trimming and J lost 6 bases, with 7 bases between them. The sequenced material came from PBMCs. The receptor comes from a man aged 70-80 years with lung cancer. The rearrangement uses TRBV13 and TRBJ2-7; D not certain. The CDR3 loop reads CASSSLSEQYF. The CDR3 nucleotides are TGTGCCAGCAGCTCCCTCTCCGAGCAGTACTTC.